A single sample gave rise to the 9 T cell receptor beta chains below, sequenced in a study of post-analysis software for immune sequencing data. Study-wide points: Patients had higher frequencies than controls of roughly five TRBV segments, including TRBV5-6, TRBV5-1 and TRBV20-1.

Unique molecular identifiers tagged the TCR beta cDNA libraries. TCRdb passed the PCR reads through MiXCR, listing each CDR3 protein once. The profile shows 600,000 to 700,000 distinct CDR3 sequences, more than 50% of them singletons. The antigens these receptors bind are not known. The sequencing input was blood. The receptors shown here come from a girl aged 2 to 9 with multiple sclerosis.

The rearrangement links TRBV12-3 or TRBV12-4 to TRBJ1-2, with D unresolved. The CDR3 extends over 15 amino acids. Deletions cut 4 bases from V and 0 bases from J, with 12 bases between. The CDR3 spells CASSSVEQPNYGYTF. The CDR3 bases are TGTGCCAGCAGTTCCGTGGAACAACCTAACTATGGCTACACCTTC.

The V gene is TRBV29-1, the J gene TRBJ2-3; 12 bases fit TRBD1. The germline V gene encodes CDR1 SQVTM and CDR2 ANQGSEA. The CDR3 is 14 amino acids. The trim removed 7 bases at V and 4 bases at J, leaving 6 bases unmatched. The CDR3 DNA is TGCAGCGCTGGGGACAGGGGGCAAGCAGATACGCAGTATTTT. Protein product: CSAGDRGQADTQYF.

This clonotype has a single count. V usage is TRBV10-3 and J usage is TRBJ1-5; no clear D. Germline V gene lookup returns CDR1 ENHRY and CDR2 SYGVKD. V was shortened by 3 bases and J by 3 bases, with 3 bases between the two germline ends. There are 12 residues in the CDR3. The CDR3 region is CAISDNNQPQHF. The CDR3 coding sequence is TGTGCCATCAGTGATAACAATCAGCCCCAGCATTTT.

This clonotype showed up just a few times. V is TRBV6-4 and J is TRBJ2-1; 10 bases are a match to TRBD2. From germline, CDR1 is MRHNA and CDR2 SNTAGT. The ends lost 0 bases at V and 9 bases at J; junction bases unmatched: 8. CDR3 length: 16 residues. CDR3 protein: CASSDSGTSESGEQFF. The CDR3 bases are TGTGCCAGCAGTGACTCAGGGACTAGCGAGTCCGGTGAGCAGTTCTTC.

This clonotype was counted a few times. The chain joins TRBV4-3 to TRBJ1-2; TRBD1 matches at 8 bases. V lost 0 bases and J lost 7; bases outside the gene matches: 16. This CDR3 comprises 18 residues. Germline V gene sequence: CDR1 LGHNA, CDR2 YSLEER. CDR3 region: CASSQEETGGRGQFGYTF. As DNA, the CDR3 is TGCGCCAGCAGCCAAGAAGAGACCGGAGGCAGGGGGCAGTTTGGCTACACCTTC.

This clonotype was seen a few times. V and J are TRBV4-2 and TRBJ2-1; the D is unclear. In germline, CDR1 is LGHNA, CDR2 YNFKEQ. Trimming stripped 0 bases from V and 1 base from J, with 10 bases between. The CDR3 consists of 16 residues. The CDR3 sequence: CASSQDPDRSYNEQFF. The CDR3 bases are TGTGCCAGCAGCCAAGATCCCGATAGGTCCTACAATGAGCAGTTCTTC.

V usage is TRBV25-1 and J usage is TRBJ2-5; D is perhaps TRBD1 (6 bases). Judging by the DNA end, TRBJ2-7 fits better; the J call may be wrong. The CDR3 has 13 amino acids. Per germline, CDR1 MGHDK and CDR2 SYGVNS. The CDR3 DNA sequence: TGTGCCAGCAGTGGCACAGGGAACCACGAGCAGTACTTC. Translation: CASSGTGNHEQYF.

CDR3 in amino acids: CSVEASGPTDTQYF. In DNA, the CDR3 is TGCAGCGTTGAAGCTAGCGGGCCGACAGATACGCAGTATTTT. The chain links TRBV29-1 to TRBJ2-3; 8 bases fit TRBD2. Germline V gene lookup returns CDR1 SQVTM and CDR2 ANQGSEA. With 1 base clipped from V and 3 bases from J, the junction kept 3 bases outside the gene matches. CDR3 length: 14 amino acids.

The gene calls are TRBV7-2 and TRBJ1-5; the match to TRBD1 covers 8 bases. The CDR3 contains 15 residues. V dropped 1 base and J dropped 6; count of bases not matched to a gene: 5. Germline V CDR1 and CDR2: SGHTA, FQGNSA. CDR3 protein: CASSLDQGASQPQHF. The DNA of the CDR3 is TGTGCCAGCAGCTTAGATCAGGGGGCAAGTCAGCCCCAGCATTTT.